Sequencing of this T cell receptor beta chain was carried out in a study of shared clonotypes between healthy human individuals. In the original workflow: From ImmunoSEQ came sequences covering only the junction and carrying no quality scores, so filtering differed. The table came from immunoSEQ multiplex PCR; TCRdb's copy has only in-frame clones and leaves some out. D and trimming come from the DNA, and the V and J calls and clone size come from that table. The sample includes some 490,000 clones, more than 75% of them seen just once. This clone has more than one count but fewer than ten. Donors included only healthy HIV-negative adults lacking recent acute infections or vaccinations. Approximately 95 million PBMCs went into genomic DNA for unsorted samples. V gave up 1 base and J gave up 3 bases; unmatched junction bases: 10. Germline CDR1 GTSNPN, CDR2 SVGIG (reference sequence). The CDR3 loop spans 16 amino acids.

The rearrangement joins TRBV30 to TRBJ1-2, with 8 nucleotides matching TRBD1. The sequencing sample was made of PBMCs. The receptor's source is a woman in her forties in good health. Some clones in this sample may be carry-over from other donors' samples. The CDR3 DNA reads TGTGCCTGGAGTGCAATGACAGGGGCTGGTGACTATGGCTACACCTTC. Translated, it gives CAWSAMTGAGDYGYTF.